Listed below are T cell receptor beta chains from one sample, sequenced in a study of T cells in Graves' hyperthyroidism and ophthalmopathy. One entry per CDR3 protein, called by TCRdb with MiXCR from the multiplex PCR reads. Among a few hundred thousand distinct CDR3 sequences, less than 20% were seen once, and the ten largest hold about a quarter. Sequencing was carried out using blood. The source is a woman younger than 35 with Graves' hyperthyroidism that later progressed to Graves' ophthalmopathy. The CDR3 runs from the conserved cysteine through the conserved F or W. A D gene is named only where the DNA matches it firmly. Where a row states a size, it is once, few, many or the class of an expanded clone; other rows omit it.

v_call: TRBV5-8; j_call: TRBJ2-5; clone_size: NA; d_call: TRBD2; cdr3_nt: TGTGCCAGCAGCTGGCGACTAGCGGGAGCGCAAGAGACCCGGTACTTC; cdr3_aa: CASSWRLAGAQETRYF
v_call: TRBV28; j_call: TRBJ1-5; clone_size: many; d_call: NA; cdr3_nt: TGTGCCAGCAGTTTCTCCACGCGGAGAGGTCAGCCCCAGCATTTT; cdr3_aa: CASSFSTRRGQPQHF
v_call: TRBV27; j_call: TRBJ1-1; clone_size: many; d_call: TRBD1; cdr3_nt: TGTGCCAGCAGTATCCGGACAGGCAAGGCGGTCACTGAAGCTTTCTTT; cdr3_aa: CASSIRTGKAVTEAFF
v_call: TRBV6-1; j_call: TRBJ1-5; clone_size: many; d_call: NA; cdr3_nt: TGTGCCAGCAGTTCAGGTAATAGCAATCAGCCCCAGCATTTT; cdr3_aa: CASSSGNSNQPQHF
v_call: TRBV5-1; j_call: TRBJ2-2; clone_size: few; d_call: TRBD2; cdr3_nt: TGCGCCAGCAGCTTTGCGGGAGTGGGGACCGGGGAGCTGTTTTTT; cdr3_aa: CASSFAGVGTGELFF
v_call: TRBV28; j_call: TRBJ2-1; clone_size: many; d_call: NA; cdr3_nt: TGTGCCAGCAGTCTAAAACAGGGAAGGATCCATGAGCAGTTCTTC; cdr3_aa: CASSLKQGRIHEQFF
v_call: TRBV27; j_call: TRBJ1-2; clone_size: NA; d_call: NA; cdr3_nt: TGTGCCAGCAGTTCCCGGATTACCTCCCATGGCTACACCTTC; cdr3_aa: CASSSRITSHGYTF
v_call: TRBV20-1; j_call: TRBJ2-2; clone_size: NA; d_call: NA; cdr3_nt: TGCAGTGCTATCGGCACCGGGGAGCTGTTTTTT; cdr3_aa: CSAIGTGELFF
v_call: TRBV7-2; j_call: TRBJ2-5; clone_size: few; d_call: NA; cdr3_nt: TGTGCCAGCAGCTTGGACCGGGTCCAAGAGACCCAGTACTTC; cdr3_aa: CASSLDRVQETQYF
v_call: TRBV11-2; j_call: TRBJ2-2; clone_size: many; d_call: TRBD1; cdr3_nt: TGTGCCAGCAGCTCGGGACAGCTCGAGCTGTTTTTT; cdr3_aa: CASSSGQLELFF
v_call: TRBV20-1; j_call: TRBJ1-2; clone_size: many; d_call: NA; cdr3_nt: TGCAGTGCTAGAGGGAATAACTATGGCTACACCTTC; cdr3_aa: CSARGNNYGYTF
v_call: TRBV2; j_call: TRBJ2-7; clone_size: many; d_call: TRBD2; cdr3_nt: TGTGCCAGCAGTGAATGGTCGGATGGTAGCGGGAGAGGGGGGGAGCAGTACTTC; cdr3_aa: CASSEWSDGSGRGGEQYF
v_call: TRBV28; j_call: TRBJ1-3; clone_size: few; d_call: NA; cdr3_nt: TGTGCCAGCAGCCGGTCGATCCGGACTCCTATGAGAAACACCATATATTTT; cdr3_aa: CASSRSIRTPMRNTIYF
v_call: TRBV9; j_call: TRBJ2-3; clone_size: few; d_call: NA; cdr3_nt: TGTGCCAGCAGCGTGGGTCTGGCGGACACAGATACGCAGTATTTT; cdr3_aa: CASSVGLADTDTQYF
v_call: TRBV4-3; j_call: TRBJ2-1; clone_size: NA; d_call: TRBD1; cdr3_nt: TGCGCCAGCAGCCTAGCCTCGACAGGGACACGGAATGAGCAGTTCTTC; cdr3_aa: CASSLASTGTRNEQFF
v_call: TRBV28; j_call: TRBJ2-2; clone_size: many; d_call: NA; cdr3_nt: TGTGCCAGCCTGGGAGTCGCAGGGGAGCTGTTTTTT; cdr3_aa: CASLGVAGELFF
v_call: TRBV12-3/TRBV12-4; j_call: TRBJ2-5; clone_size: many; d_call: NA; cdr3_nt: TGTGCCAGCAGTTTATTGTCTTGGGGGGCCGAACAAGAGACCCAGTACTTC; cdr3_aa: CASSLLSWGAEQETQYF
v_call: TRBV5-1; j_call: TRBJ2-6; clone_size: few; d_call: NA; cdr3_nt: TGCGCCAGCAGCTTGGCCGGGGCCCCTGGGGCCAACGTCCTGACTTTC; cdr3_aa: CASSLAGAPGANVLTF
v_call: TRBV28; j_call: TRBJ2-3; clone_size: many; d_call: NA; cdr3_nt: TGTGCCAGCAGTTTCCCTCGGCGGGACAACACAGATACGCAGTATTTT; cdr3_aa: CASSFPRRDNTDTQYF
v_call: TRBV7-9; j_call: TRBJ1-2; clone_size: few; d_call: NA; cdr3_nt: TGTGCCAGCAGAAGAGCGGGTACAGACCATGGCTACACCTTC; cdr3_aa: CASRRAGTDHGYTF
v_call: TRBV24-1; j_call: TRBJ1-1; clone_size: once; d_call: TRBD1; cdr3_nt: TGTGCCACCAGTCGCGGGACAGGGGACACTGAAGCTTTCTTT; cdr3_aa: CATSRGTGDTEAFF
v_call: TRBV27; j_call: TRBJ2-7; clone_size: NA; d_call: NA; cdr3_nt: TGTGCCAGCAAACGCGGGGCGGAGGGACTCATTTACGAGCAGTACTTC; cdr3_aa: CASKRGAEGLIYEQYF
v_call: TRBV20-1; j_call: TRBJ2-1; clone_size: many; d_call: NA; cdr3_nt: TGCAGTGCTAGAAATGTAGCTGATGACAATGAGCAGTTCTTC; cdr3_aa: CSARNVADDNEQFF
v_call: TRBV20-1; j_call: TRBJ2-1; clone_size: many; d_call: NA; cdr3_nt: TGCAGTGCTATGTCCAGCAAAACCCCACTATACAATGAGCAGTTCTTC; cdr3_aa: CSAMSSKTPLYNEQFF
v_call: TRBV11-2; j_call: TRBJ2-7; clone_size: many; d_call: NA; cdr3_nt: TGTGCCAGCAGCTTAGGGTCGAGGGTCGGGTCCTACGAGCAGTACTTC; cdr3_aa: CASSLGSRVGSYEQYF
v_call: TRBV5-1; j_call: TRBJ1-1; clone_size: many; d_call: NA; cdr3_nt: TGCGCCAGCAGATCCGCGGGGGCGGGTACTGAAGCTTTCTTT; cdr3_aa: CASRSAGAGTEAFF
v_call: TRBV27; j_call: TRBJ1-5; clone_size: few; d_call: NA; cdr3_nt: TGTGCCAGCAGTCCGTCGATCTATCAGCCCCAGCATTTT; cdr3_aa: CASSPSIYQPQHF
v_call: TRBV28; j_call: TRBJ1-2; clone_size: many; d_call: NA; cdr3_nt: TGTGCCAGCAGTTTATGGATTTCGGGGGAATTGGGAGGAGGCTACACCTTC; cdr3_aa: CASSLWISGELGGGYTF
v_call: TRBV7-9; j_call: TRBJ2-7; clone_size: NA; d_call: NA; cdr3_nt: TGTGCCAGCAGCTTAGTACAGGGCCTAACCTACGAGCAGTACTTC; cdr3_aa: CASSLVQGLTYEQYF
v_call: TRBV6-2/TRBV6-3; j_call: TRBJ2-7; clone_size: NA; d_call: NA; cdr3_nt: TGTGCCAGCAGTTACCAGGGTGACACCTACGAGCAGTACTTC; cdr3_aa: CASSYQGDTYEQYF
v_call: TRBV4-2; j_call: TRBJ2-1; clone_size: NA; d_call: NA; cdr3_nt: TGTGCCAGCAGCCGGGGGGACGGGCAAGACAATGAGCAGTTCTTC; cdr3_aa: CASSRGDGQDNEQFF
v_call: TRBV9; j_call: TRBJ2-7; clone_size: NA; d_call: NA; cdr3_nt: TGTGCCAGCAGCCCCCCCTTTAACATGTACGAGCAGTACTTC; cdr3_aa: CASSPPFNMYEQYF
v_call: TRBV12-3/TRBV12-4; j_call: TRBJ1-4; clone_size: few; d_call: TRBD1; cdr3_nt: TGTGCCAGCAGTCACGACAGGGGGCTCGGTGAAAAACTGTTTTTT; cdr3_aa: CASSHDRGLGEKLFF
v_call: TRBV27; j_call: TRBJ2-7; clone_size: many; d_call: NA; cdr3_nt: TGTGCCAGCAGTTTAAAAGACAGCTACGAGCAGTACTTC; cdr3_aa: CASSLKDSYEQYF
v_call: TRBV29-1; j_call: TRBJ2-1; clone_size: NA; d_call: NA; cdr3_nt: TGCAGCGTTGAAGGAAAGGGCTCCAACTCCTACAATGAGCAGTTCTTC; cdr3_aa: CSVEGKGSNSYNEQFF
v_call: TRBV30; j_call: TRBJ2-1; clone_size: many; d_call: NA; cdr3_nt: TGTGCCTGGAGTGTACAAGGCGGCGAAGCCAATGAGCAGTTCTTC; cdr3_aa: CAWSVQGGEANEQFF
v_call: TRBV30; j_call: TRBJ2-5; clone_size: few; d_call: NA; cdr3_nt: TGTGCCGGCACCCGGGGGGCCAAGGGGGAGACCCAGTACTTC; cdr3_aa: CAGTRGAKGETQYF
v_call: TRBV3-1; j_call: TRBJ1-1; clone_size: many; d_call: NA; cdr3_nt: TGTGCCAGCAGCCAAGTTGGGGGAGGTACTGAAGCTTTCTTT; cdr3_aa: CASSQVGGGTEAFF
v_call: TRBV20-1; j_call: TRBJ2-5; clone_size: many; d_call: NA; cdr3_nt: TGCAGTGCTAGTGCGGGGAACACCCAAGAGACCCAGTACTTC; cdr3_aa: CSASAGNTQETQYF
v_call: TRBV4-1; j_call: TRBJ2-7; clone_size: NA; d_call: NA; cdr3_nt: TGCGCCAGCAGCTCGAGTAGGGGATCCCACGAGCAGTACTTC; cdr3_aa: CASSSSRGSHEQYF
v_call: TRBV4-3; j_call: TRBJ2-3; clone_size: many; d_call: TRBD2; cdr3_nt: TGCGCCAGCAGCCATGTAGCGGGAGTGTTGACAGATACGCAGTATTTT; cdr3_aa: CASSHVAGVLTDTQYF
v_call: TRBV19; j_call: TRBJ1-1; clone_size: few; d_call: TRBD1; cdr3_nt: TGTGCCACTACAGGGGCTTCTGAAGCTTTCTTT; cdr3_aa: CATTGASEAFF
v_call: TRBV20-1; j_call: TRBJ2-7; clone_size: many; d_call: NA; cdr3_nt: TGCAGTGCCCACGGGACAATGTCGGCGAACGAGCAGTACTTC; cdr3_aa: CSAHGTMSANEQYF
v_call: TRBV30; j_call: TRBJ1-1; clone_size: many; d_call: NA; cdr3_nt: TGTGCCTGGAAAAAGGTGAACACTGAAGCTTTCTTT; cdr3_aa: CAWKKVNTEAFF
v_call: TRBV11-2; j_call: TRBJ2-1; clone_size: many; d_call: TRBD1; cdr3_nt: TGTGCCAGCAGCTTAGGAGGGGCAGGGGGCCTTGAGCAGTTCTTC; cdr3_aa: CASSLGGAGGLEQFF
v_call: TRBV7-9; j_call: TRBJ1-5; clone_size: NA; d_call: NA; cdr3_nt: TGTGCCAGCAGCTTGGGGGGGATGGGCAATCAGCCCCAGCATTTT; cdr3_aa: CASSLGGMGNQPQHF
v_call: TRBV12-3/TRBV12-4; j_call: TRBJ2-2; clone_size: many; d_call: NA; cdr3_nt: TGTGCCAGCAGTTTAGTACGGGACACTTTAAACACCGGGGAGCTGTTTTTT; cdr3_aa: CASSLVRDTLNTGELFF
v_call: TRBV20-1; j_call: TRBJ2-1; clone_size: NA; d_call: TRBD1; cdr3_nt: TGCAGTGCTACTACCGGGACAGGAGTCTACAATGAGCAGTTCTTC; cdr3_aa: CSATTGTGVYNEQFF
v_call: TRBV20-1; j_call: TRBJ2-7; clone_size: many; d_call: TRBD2; cdr3_nt: TGCAGTGCTAGAGGGCCGGTAGCGGGAATGGTCCCCACTTACGAGCAGTACTTC; cdr3_aa: CSARGPVAGMVPTYEQYF
v_call: TRBV16; j_call: TRBJ1-1; clone_size: many; d_call: NA; cdr3_nt: TGTGCCAGCAGCCATGACGGGGGCATTGAAGCTTTCTTT; cdr3_aa: CASSHDGGIEAFF
v_call: TRBV13; j_call: TRBJ1-6; clone_size: many; d_call: NA; cdr3_nt: TGTGCCAGCAGCTTGGGTCCGAGGCAGGTCGAATCACCCCTCCACTTT; cdr3_aa: CASSLGPRQVESPLHF
v_call: TRBV7-3; j_call: TRBJ2-1; clone_size: many; d_call: TRBD2; cdr3_nt: TGTGCCAGCAGCCTGCGGGAGAACGGTAACAATGAGCAGTTCTTC; cdr3_aa: CASSLRENGNNEQFF
v_call: TRBV11-1; j_call: TRBJ1-5; clone_size: many; d_call: NA; cdr3_nt: TGTGCCAGCAGCCCTGGCGGGGGCCTCAATCAGCCCCAGCATTTT; cdr3_aa: CASSPGGGLNQPQHF
v_call: TRBV11-2; j_call: TRBJ2-2; clone_size: many; d_call: NA; cdr3_nt: TGTGCCAGCAGTCGACAGTTAGCGAACACCGGGGAGCTGTTTTTT; cdr3_aa: CASSRQLANTGELFF
v_call: TRBV30; j_call: TRBJ2-4; clone_size: many; d_call: NA; cdr3_nt: TGTGCCTGGGCGGGGGCGGCAAACATTCAGTACTTC; cdr3_aa: CAWAGAANIQYF
v_call: TRBV10-1; j_call: TRBJ2-1; clone_size: few; d_call: TRBD2; cdr3_nt: TGCGCCAGCAGCGCCGCGACTAGCGGGCTTGAGCAGTTCTTC; cdr3_aa: CASSAATSGLEQFF
v_call: TRBV7-9; j_call: TRBJ2-1; clone_size: many; d_call: TRBD2; cdr3_nt: TGTGCCAGCAGCCCCCCGGGGTTAGCGGGTAATAACAATGAGCAGTTCTTC; cdr3_aa: CASSPPGLAGNNNEQFF
v_call: TRBV7-2; j_call: TRBJ2-1; clone_size: many; d_call: TRBD2; cdr3_nt: TGTGCCAGCAGCTTAGTGGCGGGAGAGGGGAATGAGCAGTTCTTC; cdr3_aa: CASSLVAGEGNEQFF
v_call: TRBV20-1; j_call: TRBJ2-1; clone_size: few; d_call: NA; cdr3_nt: TGCAGTGCTAGGACTTTCTACAATGAGCAGTTCTTC; cdr3_aa: CSARTFYNEQFF
v_call: TRBV28; j_call: TRBJ1-2; clone_size: many; d_call: TRBD1; cdr3_nt: TGTGCCAGCAGTGCTATCAGGGGGCGTTACTATGGCTACACCTTC; cdr3_aa: CASSAIRGRYYGYTF